The 15 T cell receptor beta chains below come from one sample, sequenced in a study of blood T cell repertoires in COVID-19. Sequencing used immunoSEQ multiplex PCR; TCRdb keeps in-frame clones, though not all of them. Of 200,000 to 250,000 clones detected, roughly four fifths appear once; the ten largest clones hold about 12%. Specimen: peripheral blood. These receptors all come from a woman aged 35 to 49 with acute or convalescent COVID-19.

This clone has a single count. The chain recombines TRBV7-2 with TRBJ2-2, with TRBD2 matching over 12 bases. Germline V gene lookup returns CDR1 SGHTA and CDR2 FQGNSA. V was clipped by 0 bases and J by 8 bases; unmatched bases: 10. The CDR3 loop spans 18 amino acids. The CDR3 reads CASSLALFTSGRSGELFF. CDR3 bases: TGTGCCAGCAGCTTAGCGCTATTTACTAGCGGGAGGTCAGGGGAGCTGTTTTTT.

In nucleotides, the CDR3 is TGTGCCAGCAGTGGGGACAGCCGGTATGGCTACACCTTC. Protein: CASSGDSRYGYTF. The V call is TRBV9, the J call TRBJ1-2, with 7 bases lining up with TRBD1. Trimming took 5 bases from V and 5 from J; bases not matched to a gene: 6. Germline-derived CDR1 and CDR2 are SGDLS and YYNGEE. The CDR3 covers 13 residues. Together with reference TRBV9 and TRBJ1-2, the CDR3 gives the full variable domain: DSGVTQTPKHLITATGQRVTLRCSPRSGDLSVYWYQQSLDQGLQFLIQYYNGEERAKGNILERFSAQQFPDLHSELNLSSLELGDSALYFCASSGDSRYGYTFGSGTRLTVV.

The V gene is TRBV11-2, the J gene TRBJ2-1; 8 positions match TRBD2. This CDR3 comprises 16 residues. V was clipped by 0 bases and J by 3 bases; unmatched bases: 4. Germline assignment: CDR1 SGHAT and CDR2 FQNNGV. CDR3 coding DNA: TGTGCCAGCAGCTTAGAGGCAGCGGGGGTCTACAATGAGCAGTTCTTC. This gives the protein CASSLEAAGVYNEQFF.

The chain uses TRBV5-1 and TRBJ2-1; 10 nucleotides line up with TRBD1. V lost 5 bases, J lost 0 bases, and 11 bases stayed unmatched. The CDR3 runs to 18 residues. Germline assignment: CDR1 SGHRS and CDR2 YFSETQ. In nucleotides, the CDR3 is TGCGCCAGCAGGCCCGGGACAGGGGTCCAATCCTCCTACAATGAGCAGTTCTTC. The encoded protein is CASRPGTGVQSSYNEQFF.

The rearrangement joins TRBV5-1 to TRBJ1-5; no firm D call. Germline V lookup: CDR1 SGHRS, CDR2 YFSETQ. V was pared by 6 bases and J by 4 bases, with 14 bases between. CDR3 length: 14 amino acids. CDR3 in amino acids: CASKSGVGNQPQHF. The CDR3 region has the DNA TGCGCCAGCAAATCCGGTGTCGGGAATCAGCCCCAGCATTTT.

CDR3 DNA: TGTGCCAGCAGTGAAGGGTATACGGGGAGGGCTAGATATGGCTACACCTTC. Amino acid sequence: CASSEGYTGRARYGYTF. J is TRBJ1-2 and V is TRBV6-1, with D unresolved. The CDR3 covers 17 residues. Germline values: CDR1 MNHNS, CDR2 SASEGT. V was trimmed by 1 base and J by 5 bases, leaving 20 bases between them.

This clone was observed a single time. The chain recombines TRBV7-2 with TRBJ2-7; 12 bases agree with TRBD2. Germline lookup yields CDR1 SGHTA and CDR2 FQGNSA. There are 17 residues in the CDR3. Trimming removed 2 bases from V and 5 bases from J; junction bases left unmatched: 10. CDR3 sequence reads: CASSLFATSGSRNEQYF. The CDR3 nucleotides read TGTGCCAGCAGCTTATTTGCGACTAGCGGGAGTAGAAACGAGCAGTACTTC.

V is TRBV7-2 and J is TRBJ1-5; TRBD1 agrees at 7 bases. The CDR3 has 17 residues. Germline lookup yields CDR1 SGHTA and CDR2 FQGNSA. V trimming: 2 bases; J trimming: 0 bases; junction bases outside the gene matches: 7. This CDR3 is CASSLSPYRGSNQPQHF. CDR3 in DNA: TGTGCCAGCAGCTTATCCCCGTACAGGGGTAGCAATCAGCCCCAGCATTTT.

Comment on this clone: A read error may account for a junction end that differs from germline. This chain connects TRBV7-3 to TRBJ2-5, with TRBD2 matching 7 bases. This CDR3 is built from 11 residues. In germline, CDR1 is SGHTA, CDR2 FQGTGA. CDR3 loop: CASKGGGNLNF. Here the CDR3 DNA reads TGTGCCAGCAAAGGCGGGGGAAACCTAAACTTC.

The V and J genes are TRBV19 and TRBJ2-2; D gene unclear. Germline loops: CDR1 LNHDA, CDR2 SQIVND (reference sequence). V lost 1 base, J lost 4 bases, and 13 bases lay in between. This CDR3 spans 16 amino acids. The CDR3 reads CASSIVRGTVTGELFF. Written as DNA, the CDR3 is TGTGCCAGTAGTATAGTAAGAGGCACTGTCACCGGGGAGCTGTTTTTT.

CDR3 protein: CASSDGGSQYF. In nucleotides, the CDR3 is TGCGCCAGCAGTGATGGGGGGAGTCAGTACTTC. This chain connects TRBV10-1 to TRBJ2-7; D possibly corresponds to TRBD2 (6 bases). Trimming took off 3 bases at V and 10 bases at J, with 10 bases between the two ends. Germline loops: CDR1 WNHNN, CDR2 SYGVQD (reference sequence). This CDR3 contains 11 residues.

This chain joins TRBV6-5 and TRBJ1-3, with unresolved D. Germline-derived CDR1 and CDR2 are MNHEY and SVGAGI. The V end lost 5 bases, the J end lost 4 bases, and 6 bases lay between the germline ends. This CDR3 comprises 12 residues. The CDR3 sequence: CASSPLGNTIYF. CDR3 sequence (DNA): TGTGCCAGCAGTCCCTTGGGAAACACCATATATTTT.

The chain has TRBV18 and TRBJ2-4; tentative D call: TRBD2 (5 bases). V was pared by 2 bases and J by 0 bases, with 11 bases between. The CDR3 is 16 residues long. The V gene's germline CDR1 is KGHSH and CDR2 LQKENI. CDR3 region: CASSPGEFLAKNIQYF. The CDR3 DNA is TGTGCCAGCTCACCAGGGGAGTTCCTAGCCAAAAACATTCAGTACTTC.

The chain joins TRBV7-8 to TRBJ1-3; TRBD1 agrees at 10 bases. Trimming at V came to 5 bases and at J to 2 bases, leaving 12 bases not matched to a gene. The length of the CDR3 is 18 residues. Germline loops: CDR1 SGHVS, CDR2 FQNEAQ. The CDR3 sequence is CASSPRTAGTGAGNTIYF. CDR3 DNA sequence: TGTGCCAGCAGCCCTAGGACCGCCGGGACAGGGGCTGGAAACACCATATATTTT.

The J gene is TRBJ2-1, the V gene TRBV5-4, with 10 bases aligning to TRBD2. The germline V gene encodes CDR1 SGHNT and CDR2 YYREEE (reference sequence). This CDR3 contains 18 residues. The V and J ends lost 0 bases and 3 bases, in that order; junction bases with no gene match: 9. The CDR3 DNA sequence: TGTGCCAGCAGCTTGGGCATAGCGGGAGGAGGATACTACAATGAGCAGTTCTTC. It yields the protein CASSLGIAGGGYYNEQFF. The full variable domain, rest sourced from reference TRBV5-4 and TRBJ2-1, is ETGVTQSPTHLIKTRGQQVTLRCSSQSGHNTVSWYQQALGQGPQFIFQYYREEENGRGNFPPRFSGLQFPNYSSELNVNALELDDSALYLCASSLGIAGGGYYNEQFFGPGTRLTVL.